Below are 22 T cell receptor beta chains sequenced from a single sample in a study of T cells and Merkel cell carcinoma outcomes. Some clones are missing from TCRdb's copy, which holds only in-frame ones; the method was immunoSEQ multiplex PCR. Of about 14,000 clones listed, roughly 89% were seen once; the top ten hold about 2%. Sequenced material: tumor tissue from Merkel cell carcinoma. These receptors were taken from a human donor with Merkel cell carcinoma.

The chain has TRBV18 and TRBJ2-5; D possibly matches TRBD1 or TRBD2 (5 bases each). The germline CDR1 and CDR2 sequences are KGHSH and LQKENI. Trimming removed 2 bases at V and 3 bases at J, with 7 bases between. The CDR3 spans 13 residues. CDR3 in amino acids: CASSPGTKETQYF. The CDR3 nucleotides read TGTGCCAGCTCACCAGGGACGAAAGAGACCCAGTACTTC.

The chain is built from TRBV29-1 and TRBJ2-7, with D uncertain. Germline CDR1 reads SQVTM; CDR2 reads ANQGSEA. The CDR3 has 14 amino acids. The V and J ends lost 6 bases and 2 bases respectively, with 17 bases between them. CDR3 sequence reads: CSVLNRGGPYEQYF. CDR3 nucleotide sequence: TGCAGCGTCCTCAACCGCGGCGGACCCTACGAGCAGTACTTC.

Concerning this clone: A read error may produce the germline difference seen at one junction end. V is TRBV5-1 and J is TRBJ1-2, with D hard to call. Germline V CDR1 and CDR2: SGHRS, YFSETQ. This CDR3 is built from 11 residues. The CDR3 region has the DNA TGCGCCAGCAGGTTGGATGGCGGCTACACCTTC. The encoded protein is CASRLDGGYTF.

This sequence joins TRBV6-5 and TRBJ1-1, with D perhaps matching TRBD1 (5 bases). Per the germline V gene, CDR1 is MNHEY and CDR2 is SVGAGI. The CDR3 loop spans 13 amino acids. Trimming took 7 bases from V and 7 from J, leaving 16 bases between them. This CDR3 is CASTLGQGSEAFF. DNA for the CDR3: TGTGCCAGCACCCTCGGGCAGGGTAGTGAAGCTTTCTTT.

This chain joins TRBV5-6 and TRBJ2-2; 9 nucleotides agree with TRBD1. This CDR3 has 15 amino acids. V was clipped by 3 bases and J by 6 bases; unmatched bases: 6. Germline CDR1 and CDR2: SGHDT and YYEEEE. CDR3 sequence (DNA): TGTGCCAGCAGCTGGGACAGGGAGAGTGCCGGGGAGCTGTTTTTT. Its protein is CASSWDRESAGELFF.

The chain combines TRBV27 with TRBJ2-5, with D possibly being TRBD2 (6 bases). This CDR3 has 12 residues. CDR1 and CDR2 (germline): MNHEY, SMNVEV (reference sequence). The ends were cut back, 3 bases at V and 5 bases at J, with 7 bases in the middle. The CDR3: CASSFRGETQYF. The CDR3 DNA reads as TGTGCCAGCAGTTTCCGGGGGGAGACCCAGTACTTC.

The chain uses TRBV9 and TRBJ2-3; either TRBD1 or TRBD2 may supply D (5 bases each). In germline, CDR1 is SGDLS, CDR2 YYNGEE. This CDR3 is built from 15 residues. V lost 0 bases and J lost 2, with 10 bases in between. DNA for the CDR3: TGTGCCAGCAGCGTAGTGGCCGGGACCACAGATACGCAGTATTTT. Residues: CASSVVAGTTDTQYF.

V usage is TRBV18 and J usage is TRBJ1-3, with D tentatively TRBD1 (6 bases). There are 16 residues in the CDR3. The V gene lost 3 bases and the J gene lost 4 bases, with 16 bases spanning the gap. CDR1 and CDR2 from the germline V gene are KGHSH and LQKENI. CDR3 nucleotides: TGTGCCAGCTCACCGCAGACAGGTCACCTCGGAAACACCATATATTTT. Translated, it gives CASSPQTGHLGNTIYF.

The chain recombines TRBV2 with TRBJ1-4; 7 bases agree with TRBD1. Germline CDR1 SNHLY, CDR2 FYNNEI. The V gene end was trimmed by 8 bases and the J gene end by 6 bases; junction bases not matched to a gene: 3. The CDR3 length is 12 residues. CDR3 sequence: CASSDRDEKLFF. DNA for the CDR3: TGTGCCAGCTCTGACAGGGATGAAAAACTGTTTTTT.

The chain recombines TRBV14 with TRBJ1-1; no firm D call. The CDR3 runs to 14 residues. Trimming removed 2 bases from V and 1 base from J, with 8 bases in between. CDR1 is SGHDN and CDR2 is FVKESK in the germline V gene. This chain's CDR3 is CASSQQVTNTEAFF. CDR3 bases: TGTGCCAGCAGCCAACAGGTGACGAACACTGAAGCTTTCTTT.

In DNA form, the CDR3 reads TGTGCCAGCAGCCCTCTGAGCGGGGGCCGCACAGATACGCAGTATTTT. It specifies CASSPLSGGRTDTQYF. This chain joins TRBV4-2 and TRBJ2-3; 8 bases are a match to TRBD2. Germline assignment: CDR1 LGHNA and CDR2 YNFKEQ. The CDR3 length is 16 residues. V gave up 4 bases and J gave up 1 base; unmatched junction bases: 7.

This clone is a singleton in its sample. Relative to the germline gene, one junction end is altered; a read error may explain this. The rearrangement uses TRBV18 and TRBJ2-1; 12 bases align to TRBD2. The CDR3 covers 15 residues. Germline values: CDR1 KGHSH, CDR2 LQKENI. This CDR3 is CASSPPGLAGQEQFF. CDR3 DNA sequence: TGTGCTAGCTCACCGCCGGGACTAGCGGGCCAGGAGCAGTTCTTC.

The chain uses TRBV4-1 and TRBJ2-2, with D possibly matching TRBD2 (6 bases). The CDR3 is made up of 16 amino acids. V was shortened by 1 base and J by 1 base, with 10 bases between the two germline ends. The V gene's germline CDR1 is MGHRA and CDR2 YSYEKL. CDR3 amino acids: CASSQGPAGNTGELFF. CDR3 DNA sequence: TGCGCCAGCAGCCAAGGGCCAGCGGGGAACACCGGGGAGCTGTTTTTT.

The CDR3: CASSLETGTQAFF. CDR3 DNA sequence: TGTGCCAGCAGCTTAGAAACAGGAACCCAAGCTTTCTTT. The rearrangement uses TRBV11-3 and TRBJ1-1; the D gene is possibly TRBD1 (5 bases). Germline CDR1 SGHNT, CDR2 YENEEA. This CDR3 comprises 13 residues. V lost 0 bases to trimming and J lost 9 bases, with 11 bases between them.

The V gene is TRBV28, the J gene TRBJ2-1; 7 bases are shared with TRBD1. Germline trimming cut 5 bases from V and 4 bases from J; bases unmatched to any gene: 8. The length of the CDR3 is 15 residues. The germline CDR1 and CDR2 sequences are MDHEN and SYDVKM. CDR3 in DNA: TGTGCCAGCAGTAGCACAGGGGCTGCGTACAATGAGCAGTTCTTC. Translated: CASSSTGAAYNEQFF.

CDR3 in DNA: TGTGCCAGCACAACTGAGACTAGCGGGGGGATCTACTACGAGCAGTACTTC. Translation: CASTTETSGGIYYEQYF. The chain joins TRBV27 to TRBJ2-7; 13 nucleotides agree with TRBD2. J lost 3 bases, V lost 7 bases, and 12 bases had no gene match. Germline-derived CDR1 and CDR2 are MNHEY and SMNVEV (reference sequence). There are 17 residues in the CDR3.

V usage is TRBV30 and J usage is TRBJ1-1, with D unresolved. Germline assignment: CDR1 GTSNPN and CDR2 SVGIG (reference sequence). The CDR3 spans 13 residues. The V gene lost 2 bases and the J gene lost 0 bases, with 7 bases spanning the gap. CDR3 amino acids: CAWSPDLNTEAFF. In DNA, the CDR3 is TGTGCCTGGAGTCCTGACTTGAACACTGAAGCTTTCTTT.

The rearrangement joins TRBV5-1 to TRBJ2-2; tentative D call: TRBD1 (7 bases). V lost 0 bases and J lost 5, with 14 bases in between. CDR3 length equals 16 residues. Looked up from germline, CDR1 is SGHRS and CDR2 is YFSETQ. The CDR3 coding sequence is TGCGCCAGCAGCTTGGGTCAGACAGGGAGGACCGGGGAGCTGTTTTTT. It yields the protein CASSLGQTGRTGELFF.

In this sample, this clone turned up once. The rearrangement links TRBV15 to TRBJ2-5; 7 bases map to TRBD1. CDR1 LNHNV and CDR2 YYDKDF come from the germline V gene (reference sequence). The CDR3 has 16 amino acids. Trimming removed 1 base from V and 5 bases from J; junction bases left unmatched: 10. Here the CDR3 DNA reads TGTGCCACCAGCAGAGTTCTGACAGGGATAGGGGAGACCCAGTACTTC. It specifies CATSRVLTGIGETQYF.

The rearrangement uses TRBV2 and TRBJ1-2; D uncertain. Germline assignment: CDR1 SNHLY and CDR2 FYNNEI. Trimming left V 5 bases short and J 8 bases short, with 9 bases between. The CDR3 is made up of 11 amino acids. The CDR3 region is CASSSEGGYTF. The CDR3 nucleotides read TGTGCCAGCAGTTCCGAAGGGGGCTACACCTTC.

V usage is TRBV15 and J usage is TRBJ2-1; D ambiguous. The CDR3 sequence is 15 residues long. Germline CDR1 reads LNHNV; CDR2 reads YYDKDF (reference sequence). The germline V and J ends were trimmed by 0 bases and 4 bases, with 10 bases remaining between them. CDR3 residues: CATSRDLTGYNEQFF. CDR3 in DNA: TGTGCCACCAGCAGAGATCTTACGGGTTACAATGAGCAGTTCTTC.

The V and J genes are TRBV9 and TRBJ2-1, with 9 bases identical to TRBD1. Germline trimming cut 0 bases from V and 8 bases from J; bases unmatched to any gene: 6. The CDR3 has 15 residues. In germline, CDR1 is SGDLS, CDR2 YYNGEE. CDR3 bases: TGTGCCAGCAGCGTAGCAGGACAGGGGTTTTATGAGCAGTTCTTC. Translated, it gives CASSVAGQGFYEQFF.